These T cell receptor beta chains were read from a single sample in a study of OX40 agonist ivuxolimab in advanced cancers. Assay used: immunoSEQ multiplex PCR; TCRdb lists only in-frame clones, some missing. The sample holds 10,000 to 15,000 clones, 90% seen once. Sample: CD4+ or CD8+ T cells sorted from blood, taken in a trial of the OX40 agonist ivuxolimab. All receptors come from an adult with an advanced solid tumor such as melanoma, head and neck, liver or kidney cancer. Each CDR3 is given with its conserved first and last residue. Fields, in order: J gene, D gene, V gene, clone size, CDR3 protein, CDR3 DNA. D genes are given only for firm matches. Size is omitted from some rows. Given values are once, few, many or a class for expanded clones.

J gene: TRBJ2-7; D gene: TRBD1; V gene: TRBV6-6; clone size: NA; CDR3 protein: CASSYGQGVSYEQYF; CDR3 DNA: TGTGCCAGCAGTTACGGACAGGGGGTGTCCTACGAGCAGTACTTC
J gene: TRBJ2-3; D gene: NA; V gene: TRBV11-2; clone size: once; CDR3 protein: CASSLSALGTDTQYF; CDR3 DNA: TGTGCCAGCAGCTTATCAGCTCTCGGCACAGATACGCAGTATTTT
J gene: TRBJ1-2; D gene: TRBD1; V gene: TRBV2; clone size: NA; CDR3 protein: CASSPGQGPDYGYTF; CDR3 DNA: TGTGCCAGCAGCCCGGGACAGGGACCGGACTATGGCTACACCTTC
J gene: TRBJ1-2; D gene: NA; V gene: TRBV5-5; clone size: NA; CDR3 protein: CASSPTLGVNYGYTF; CDR3 DNA: TGTGCCAGCAGCCCGACGCTGGGGGTTAACTATGGCTACACCTTC
J gene: TRBJ2-5; D gene: NA; V gene: TRBV4-1; clone size: NA; CDR3 protein: CASSQIGDQETQYF; CDR3 DNA: TGCGCCAGCAGCCAAATAGGGGATCAAGAGACCCAGTACTTC
J gene: TRBJ1-1; D gene: NA; V gene: TRBV6-9; clone size: few; CDR3 protein: CASSYSMNTEAFF; CDR3 DNA: TGTGCCAGCAGTTACTCGATGAACACTGAAGCTTTCTTT
J gene: TRBJ1-3; D gene: TRBD1; V gene: TRBV4-2; clone size: NA; CDR3 protein: CASSQGDRDSGNTIYF; CDR3 DNA: TGTGCCAGCAGCCAAGGGGACAGGGACTCTGGAAACACCATATATTTT
J gene: TRBJ1-1; D gene: TRBD1; V gene: TRBV11-3; clone size: NA; CDR3 protein: CASSQGGSGTEAFF; CDR3 DNA: TGTGCCAGCAGCCAGGGGGGGTCGGGCACTGAAGCTTTCTTT
J gene: TRBJ1-2; D gene: TRBD1; V gene: TRBV19; clone size: NA; CDR3 protein: CASSIGPGGGYTF; CDR3 DNA: TGTGCCAGTAGTATCGGGCCAGGGGGAGGCTACACCTTC
J gene: TRBJ2-1; D gene: TRBD2; V gene: TRBV5-1; clone size: NA; CDR3 protein: CASRISGTINEQFF; CDR3 DNA: TGCGCCAGCAGGATTAGCGGGACCATCAATGAGCAGTTCTTC
J gene: TRBJ2-2; D gene: TRBD1; V gene: TRBV7-9; clone size: once; CDR3 protein: CASSSGTGVATGELFF; CDR3 DNA: TGTGCCAGCAGCTCCGGGACAGGGGTAGCCACCGGGGAGCTGTTTTTT
J gene: TRBJ1-2; D gene: NA; V gene: TRBV4-3; clone size: NA; CDR3 protein: CASSQEWGGGRGYTF; CDR3 DNA: TGCGCCAGCAGCCAAGAATGGGGTGGGGGGCGAGGCTACACCTTC
J gene: TRBJ1-6; D gene: NA; V gene: TRBV4-3; clone size: NA; CDR3 protein: CASSQVSTRANSPLHF; CDR3 DNA: TGCGCCAGCAGCCAAGTGTCTACAAGAGCTAATTCACCCCTCCACTTT
J gene: TRBJ1-4; D gene: TRBD1; V gene: TRBV2; clone size: NA; CDR3 protein: CASSERTGAVKLFF; CDR3 DNA: TGTGCCAGCAGTGAAAGGACAGGGGCGGTAAAACTGTTTTTT
J gene: TRBJ2-5; D gene: NA; V gene: TRBV4-2; clone size: NA; CDR3 protein: CASSQESLARETQYF; CDR3 DNA: TGTGCCAGCAGCCAAGAATCCCTAGCGCGAGAGACCCAGTACTTC
J gene: TRBJ2-7; D gene: NA; V gene: TRBV4-3; clone size: NA; CDR3 protein: CASSHSGTPYEQYF; CDR3 DNA: TGCGCCAGCAGCCATTCCGGGACACCCTACGAGCAGTACTTC
J gene: TRBJ2-2; D gene: TRBD1; V gene: TRBV4-1; clone size: NA; CDR3 protein: CASSQGRGRNTGELFF; CDR3 DNA: TGCGCCAGCAGCCAGGGCAGGGGGCGGAACACCGGGGAGCTGTTTTTT
J gene: TRBJ2-7; D gene: TRBD1; V gene: TRBV7-9; clone size: NA; CDR3 protein: CASSAPTGTGGYEQYF; CDR3 DNA: TGTGCCAGCAGCGCCCCGACCGGGACAGGGGGCTACGAGCAGTACTTC
J gene: TRBJ2-1; D gene: NA; V gene: TRBV19; clone size: NA; CDR3 protein: CASSMGQYNEQFF; CDR3 DNA: TGTGCCAGTAGTATGGGACAATACAATGAGCAGTTCTTC
J gene: TRBJ2-2; D gene: NA; V gene: TRBV19; clone size: NA; CDR3 protein: CASSPAKQGDLGELFF; CDR3 DNA: TGTGCCAGTAGTCCCGCCAAACAGGGTGATCTCGGGGAGCTGTTTTTT
J gene: TRBJ2-7; D gene: NA; V gene: TRBV11-2; clone size: NA; CDR3 protein: CASSPRHDLVEQYF; CDR3 DNA: TGTGCCAGCAGCCCAAGGCACGACCTTGTCGAGCAGTACTTC
J gene: TRBJ2-7; D gene: TRBD1; V gene: TRBV4-1; clone size: once; CDR3 protein: CASSQDKGAGNEQYF; CDR3 DNA: TGCGCCAGCAGCCAAGATAAGGGGGCTGGGAACGAGCAGTACTTC
J gene: TRBJ2-7; D gene: NA; V gene: TRBV25-1; clone size: NA; CDR3 protein: CASSETEASPAYEQYF; CDR3 DNA: TGTGCCAGCAGTGAAACGGAGGCATCCCCGGCCTACGAGCAGTACTTC
J gene: TRBJ2-7; D gene: NA; V gene: TRBV11-2; clone size: NA; CDR3 protein: CASSLVEGRNQQYF; CDR3 DNA: TGTGCCAGCAGCTTAGTGGAGGGCCGTAACCAGCAGTACTTC
J gene: TRBJ1-1; D gene: NA; V gene: TRBV4-3; clone size: NA; CDR3 protein: CASSQDGAPPRAFF; CDR3 DNA: TGCGCCAGCAGCCAAGATGGGGCCCCTCCCCGGGCTTTCTTT
J gene: TRBJ1-1; D gene: TRBD1; V gene: TRBV19; clone size: NA; CDR3 protein: CASSYSGGNTEAFF; CDR3 DNA: TGTGCCAGTAGTTACTCAGGGGGAAACACTGAAGCTTTCTTT
J gene: TRBJ1-1; D gene: TRBD1; V gene: TRBV6-6; clone size: once; CDR3 protein: CASRDRGDTEAFF; CDR3 DNA: TGTGCCAGCAGGGACAGGGGGGACACTGAAGCTTTCTTT
J gene: TRBJ1-1; D gene: TRBD1; V gene: TRBV19; clone size: NA; CDR3 protein: CASNIDRDTEAFF; CDR3 DNA: TGTGCCAGTAATATCGACAGGGACACTGAAGCTTTCTTT
J gene: TRBJ2-7; D gene: NA; V gene: TRBV2; clone size: NA; CDR3 protein: CASSEDQGLGYEQYF; CDR3 DNA: TGTGCCAGCAGTGAAGATCAGGGTCTAGGCTACGAGCAGTACTTC
J gene: TRBJ2-2; D gene: NA; V gene: TRBV9; clone size: NA; CDR3 protein: CASSGPGARGGELFF; CDR3 DNA: TGTGCCAGCAGCGGACCGGGGGCTAGGGGCGGGGAGCTGTTTTTT
J gene: TRBJ1-4; D gene: TRBD1; V gene: TRBV2; clone size: NA; CDR3 protein: CATRTGSGRANEKLFF; CDR3 DNA: TGTGCCACCCGGACAGGGTCCGGGAGGGCTAATGAAAAACTGTTTTTT
J gene: TRBJ2-1; D gene: NA; V gene: TRBV5-1; clone size: once; CDR3 protein: CASSLAANREQFF; CDR3 DNA: TGCGCCAGCAGCTTGGCGGCTAACCGAGAGCAGTTCTTC
J gene: TRBJ1-3; D gene: NA; V gene: TRBV2; clone size: NA; CDR3 protein: CASREGSYSGNTIYF; CDR3 DNA: TGTGCCAGCAGGGAAGGGTCCTACTCTGGAAACACCATATATTTT
J gene: TRBJ2-2; D gene: NA; V gene: TRBV9; clone size: NA; CDR3 protein: CASSPGGLGNTGELFF; CDR3 DNA: TGTGCCAGCAGCCCAGGGGGGTTGGGGAACACCGGGGAGCTGTTTTTT
J gene: TRBJ1-1; D gene: NA; V gene: TRBV4-1; clone size: once; CDR3 protein: CASSQTGYTEAFF; CDR3 DNA: TGCGCCAGCAGCCAAACAGGGTACACTGAAGCTTTCTTT
J gene: TRBJ1-4; D gene: NA; V gene: TRBV5-4; clone size: NA; CDR3 protein: CASSSGFGDEKLFF; CDR3 DNA: TGTGCCAGCAGCTCGGGTTTCGGGGATGAAAAACTGTTTTTT
J gene: TRBJ1-4; D gene: TRBD1; V gene: TRBV6-5; clone size: NA; CDR3 protein: CASSSWTGLNEKLFF; CDR3 DNA: TGTGCCAGCAGTTCATGGACAGGCCTTAATGAAAAACTGTTTTTT